This passage covers 8 T cell receptor beta chains from one sample sequenced in a study of radiotherapy plus CTLA-4 blockade in lung cancer. Only in-frame clones appear in the TCRdb table, and some are missing; sequencing was by immunoSEQ multiplex PCR. The sample includes approximately 82,000 clones, about four fifths of them seen just once. The sample in question was peripheral blood, obtained from a patient treated with radiotherapy plus ipilimumab. The receptors here all came from a human donor with non-small cell lung cancer that progressed on radiotherapy plus ipilimumab.

The chain carries TRBV30 and TRBJ2-2; tentatively, D is TRBD1 (6 bases). CDR1 and CDR2 from the germline V gene are GTSNPN and SVGIG (reference sequence). The CDR3 loop spans 14 amino acids. Trimming took off 2 bases at V and 5 bases at J, with 12 bases between the two ends. CDR3 bases: TGTGCCTGGAGTTCGGGACACTGGACCGGGGAGCTGTTTTTT. Amino acid sequence: CAWSSGHWTGELFF.

The chain carries TRBV10-3 and TRBJ2-3; 9 positions match TRBD1. This CDR3 spans 15 amino acids. CDR1 is ENHRY, CDR2 SYGVKD, per germline. After removal of 4 bases from V and 8 bases from J, the junction contained 10 bases not matched to a gene. CDR3 nucleotides: TGTGCCATCAGTGGGACAGGGGAAGGACGGGTTACGCAGTATTTT. It translates to CAISGTGEGRVTQYF.

Details on this clone: Other DNA sequences in this sample translate to the same CDR3. The chain uses TRBV6-6 and TRBJ1-1; D remains unclear. The CDR3 totals 12 residues. Trimming took off 8 bases at V and 0 bases at J, with 7 bases between the two ends. Germline CDR1 and CDR2: MNHNY and SVGAGI (reference sequence). CDR3 nucleotide sequence: TGTGCCAGCGGTCAGATGAACACTGAAGCTTTCTTT. It is translated as CASGQMNTEAFF.

This chain links TRBV13 with TRBJ2-1; 7 bases agree with TRBD2. The V gene end was trimmed by 2 bases and the J gene end by 6 bases; junction bases not matched to a gene: 13. Germline CDR1 reads PRHDT; CDR2 reads FYEKMQ (reference sequence). CDR3 length: 17 residues. The CDR3 coding sequence is TGTGCCAGCAGCTTACACATCATCGCGGGAGTAGGCAATGAGCAGTTCTTC. Amino acid sequence: CASSLHIIAGVGNEQFF.

The chain links TRBV5-1 to TRBJ2-5; D call uncertain. Per germline, CDR1 SGHRS and CDR2 YFSETQ. V dropped 7 bases and J dropped 1 base, with 14 bases sitting between them. This CDR3 region has 14 residues. In nucleotides, the CDR3 is TGCGCCAGCCACCCCGCGCAAGTCCAAGAGACCCAGTACTTC. Translation gives CASHPAQVQETQYF.

This sequence joins TRBV5-4 and TRBJ2-5; 8 nucleotides agree with TRBD1. The CDR3 is 14 amino acids. The junction had 7 bases not matched to a gene; V was cut back by 5 bases and J by 4 bases. Germline CDR1 and CDR2: SGHNT and YYREEE (reference sequence). The chain's CDR3 is CASRVQGAVETQYF. The CDR3 DNA sequence: TGTGCCAGCAGAGTGCAGGGGGCCGTAGAGACCCAGTACTTC.

Turning to this clone: Other DNA sequences from this sample encode an identical CDR3 as well. The chain employs TRBV27 and TRBJ2-4; D uncertain. Trimming took 3 bases from V and 9 from J, leaving 12 bases between them. The CDR3 sequence is 13 residues long. Germline CDR1 MNHEY, CDR2 SMNVEV (reference sequence). CDR3 region: CASSFQGFGIQYF. The CDR3 region has the DNA TGTGCCAGCAGTTTTCAAGGTTTTGGCATTCAGTACTTC.

The CDR3 coding sequence is TGTGCCAGCAGCTTAGTTGGTAGGGGTAGCGGCTCCTCCTACGAGCAGTACTTC. It translates to CASSLVGRGSGSSYEQYF. The gene calls are TRBV7-2 and TRBJ2-7, with D perhaps matching TRBD2 (6 bases). The V and J ends lost 1 base and 0 bases respectively, with 19 bases between them. CDR1 is SGHTA and CDR2 is FQGNSA in the germline V gene. The CDR3 covers 18 residues.